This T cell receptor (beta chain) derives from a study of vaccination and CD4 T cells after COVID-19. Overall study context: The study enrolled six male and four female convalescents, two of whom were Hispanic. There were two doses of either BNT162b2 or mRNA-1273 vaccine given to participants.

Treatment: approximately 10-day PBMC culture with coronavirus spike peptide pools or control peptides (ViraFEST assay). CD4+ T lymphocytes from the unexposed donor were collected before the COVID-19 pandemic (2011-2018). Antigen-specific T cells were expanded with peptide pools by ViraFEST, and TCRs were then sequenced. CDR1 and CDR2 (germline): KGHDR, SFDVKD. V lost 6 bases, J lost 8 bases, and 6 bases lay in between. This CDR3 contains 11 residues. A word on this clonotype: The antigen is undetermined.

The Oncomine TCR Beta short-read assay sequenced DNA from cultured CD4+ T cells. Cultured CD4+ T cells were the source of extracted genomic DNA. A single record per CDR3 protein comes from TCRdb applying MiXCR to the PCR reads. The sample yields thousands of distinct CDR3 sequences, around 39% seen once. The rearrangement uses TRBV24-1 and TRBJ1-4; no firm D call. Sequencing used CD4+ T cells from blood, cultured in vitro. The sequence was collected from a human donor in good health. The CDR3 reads CATSYGEKLFF. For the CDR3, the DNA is TGTGCCACCAGTTACGGGGAAAAACTGTTTTTT.